Presented here are 17 T cell receptor beta chains from one specimen sequenced in a study of shared clonotypes between healthy human individuals. Method: immunoSEQ multiplex PCR; TCRdb's copy keeps in-frame clones and lacks some. The data show approximately 480,000 clones, about 79% seen once. Material: PBMCs. The receptors were sampled from a woman in her thirties or forties in good health. Some clones in this sample may be carry-over from other donors' samples.

The rearrangement joins TRBV5-4 to TRBJ2-7, with 12 bases aligning to TRBD2. In germline, CDR1 is SGHNT, CDR2 YYREEE (reference sequence). The CDR3 contains 19 residues. With V trimmed by 0 bases and J by 7 bases, 17 bases remained unmatched. In DNA form, the CDR3 reads TGTGCCAGCAGCTTGGATTGGACTAGCGGGGTGGCCCGGGTGAGGGAGCAGTACTTC. It encodes CASSLDWTSGVARVREQYF. The full variable domain, rest sourced from reference TRBV5-4 and TRBJ2-7, is ETGVTQSPTHLIKTRGQQVTLRCSSQSGHNTVSWYQQALGQGPQFIFQYYREEENGRGNFPPRFSGLQFPNYSSELNVNALELDDSALYLCASSLDWTSGVARVREQYFGPGTRLTVT.

The chain joins TRBV5-5 to TRBJ2-7, with a tentative D call TRBD1 (6 bases). The CDR3 has 13 amino acids. V lost 7 bases to trimming and J lost 3 bases, with 14 bases between them. Germline CDR1 reads SGHKS; CDR2 reads YYEKEE (reference sequence). In nucleotides, the CDR3 is TGTGCCAGCCGGACAGTGGCAGACTACGAGCAGTACTTC. Translation: CASRTVADYEQYF. The full variable domain, with the rest looked up from reference TRBV5-5 and TRBJ2-7, is DAGVTQSPTHLIKTRGQQVTLRCSPISGHKSVSWYQQVLGQGPQFIFQYYEKEERGRGNFPDRFSARQFPNYSSELNVNALLLGDSALYLCASRTVADYEQYFGPGTRLTVT.

In its sample, this clone was seen a few times. The rearrangement links TRBV7-8 to TRBJ1-1, with D hard to call. The CDR3 consists of 13 residues. Between the trimmed V and J ends, which lost 3 bases and 1 base, there was a span of 6 bases. Germline loops: CDR1 SGHVS, CDR2 FQNEAQ. The CDR3 is CASSFEGNTEAFF. The CDR3 DNA is TGTGCCAGCAGCTTTGAGGGGAACACTGAAGCTTTCTTT.

The CDR3 sequence is CASSDGTGGSQETQYF. Here the CDR3 DNA reads TGTGCCAGCAGTGACGGGACAGGGGGTTCCCAAGAGACCCAGTACTTC. The rearrangement links TRBV2 to TRBJ2-5; 11 bases agree with TRBD1. The CDR3 covers 16 residues. Germline V gene data show CDR1 as SNHLY and CDR2 as FYNNEI. The trim removed 3 bases at V and 1 base at J, leaving 4 bases unmatched.

This sequence joins TRBV10-2 and TRBJ2-5; 8 positions agree with TRBD2. Germline-derived CDR1 and CDR2 are WSHSY and SAAADI. The ends lost 5 bases at V and 5 bases at J; junction bases unmatched: 13. CDR3 length: 16 residues. Written as DNA, the CDR3 is TGCGCCAGCAGTTCCTTCTTTAGCGGGGCGGGGGAGACCCAGTACTTC. Translated: CASSSFFSGAGETQYF.

The chain joins TRBV7-3 to TRBJ2-6; TRBD1 aligns across 7 bases. V lost 1 base to trimming and J lost 0 bases; unmatched junction nucleotides: 6. The CDR3 spans 18 residues. Per germline, CDR1 SGHTA and CDR2 FQGTGA. In DNA, the CDR3 is TGTGCCAGCAGCTTAAATTCGGCAGGGGGCTCTGGGGCCAACGTCCTGACTTTC. This encodes CASSLNSAGGSGANVLTF.

The genes are TRBV4-2 and TRBJ2-2; D is possibly TRBD1 or TRBD2 (5 bases each). There are 19 residues in the CDR3. V was cut by 0 bases and J by 0 bases, with 17 bases left in between. Germline loops: CDR1 LGHNA, CDR2 YNFKEQ. The CDR3 loop is CASSQEDNLGRPNTGELFF. CDR3 nucleotide sequence: TGTGCCAGCAGCCAAGAAGATAACCTGGGACGTCCGAACACCGGGGAGCTGTTTTTT.

This chain connects TRBV6-8 to TRBJ2-5; the D gene is possibly TRBD2 (6 bases). The J call is uncertain, as TRBJ2-7 better fits the DNA end. From germline, CDR1 is MNHGY and CDR2 SAAAGT. This CDR3 has 16 residues. CDR3 protein: CASSSFRDSSSYEQYF. The DNA of the CDR3 is TGTGCCAGCAGCTCCTTCCGGGACTCAAGTTCCTACGAGCAGTACTTC.

The chain couples TRBV6-1 to TRBJ2-1; D unclear. Germline V gives CDR1 MNHNS, CDR2 SASEGT. The V and J ends lost 3 bases and 8 bases respectively, with 14 bases between them. This CDR3 comprises 14 residues. The CDR3 DNA sequence: TGTGCCAGCAGTGACCCCTTGGGCCGGGATGAGCAGTTCTTC. This sequence encodes CASSDPLGRDEQFF.

The V gene is TRBV5-1, the J gene TRBJ2-5, with D maybe TRBD2 (5 bases). The end of the DNA aligns better with TRBJ2-7, so the J call may be wrong. CDR3 length: 15 amino acids. The germline V gene has CDR1 SGHRS and CDR2 YFSETQ. CDR3 DNA: TGCGCCAGCAGCCCCGCCCATACTAGGAACTACGAGCAGTACTTC. It is translated as CASSPAHTRNYEQYF.

The chain joins TRBV6-1 to TRBJ2-5, with a tentative D call TRBD1 (6 bases). This CDR3 contains 15 residues. V was pared by 0 bases and J by 5 bases, with 13 bases between. CDR1 and CDR2 (germline): MNHNS, SASEGT. The CDR3 here is CASSEAFVQGETQYF. In DNA, the CDR3 is TGTGCCAGCAGTGAAGCTTTTGTTCAGGGGGAGACCCAGTACTTC.

The chain combines TRBV12-5 with TRBJ2-5; 8 bases match TRBD2. In germline, CDR1 is LGHNT, CDR2 FRNRAP. This CDR3 is built from 17 residues. After removal of 5 bases from V and 5 bases from J, the junction contained 16 bases not matched to a gene. The CDR3 reads CASGRGTGAGVGETQYF. DNA of the CDR3: TGTGCTAGTGGTCGGGGAACCGGAGCGGGAGTTGGGGAGACCCAGTACTTC.

The V and J genes are TRBV5-1 and TRBJ2-2, with TRBD2 matching 14 bases. CDR1 SGHRS and CDR2 YFSETQ come from the germline V gene. Germline trimming cut 4 bases from V and 4 bases from J; bases unmatched to any gene: 3. The CDR3 spans 16 residues. CDR3 nucleotides: TGCGCCAGCAGCGAGACTAGCGGGAGGGTCACCGGGGAGCTGTTTTTT. This sequence encodes CASSETSGRVTGELFF.

The chain employs TRBV9 and TRBJ2-1; either TRBD1 or TRBD2 may supply D (5 bases each). Germline V gives CDR1 SGDLS, CDR2 YYNGEE. The CDR3 is 16 amino acids. Trimming left V 0 bases short and J 6 bases short, with 16 bases between. CDR3 protein: CASSVAGTASGNEQFF. The CDR3, as DNA: TGTGCCAGCAGCGTAGCCGGGACCGCATCGGGCAATGAGCAGTTCTTC.

The V call is TRBV18, the J call TRBJ2-7; 13 bases align to TRBD2. Germline CDR1 reads KGHSH; CDR2 reads LQKENI. Trimming took 3 bases from V and 5 from J; bases not matched to a gene: 4. The CDR3 is 15 residues long. Here the CDR3 DNA reads TGTGCCAGCTCACCGTCGACTAGCGGGAGGAACGAGCAGTACTTC. It translates to CASSPSTSGRNEQYF.

The CDR3 DNA sequence: TGTGCCAGTACCCATGGGTACGGGAGCTATGAGCAGTTCTTC. As protein: CASTHGYGSYEQFF. The chain uses TRBV19 and TRBJ2-1; a possible D gene is TRBD2 (6 bases). Germline V gene lookup returns CDR1 LNHDA and CDR2 SQIVND (reference sequence). The CDR3 has 14 residues. V shed 7 bases and J shed 8 bases, with 18 bases lying between them.

This clone was found once. This chain links TRBV19 with TRBJ2-7; TRBD1 aligns across 11 bases. CDR3 length: 16 amino acids. The J segment lost 0 bases and the V segment lost 4 bases, leaving 5 bases of the junction unmatched. The germline V gene has CDR1 LNHDA and CDR2 SQIVND (reference sequence). CDR3 loop: CASSKGTGGNSYEQYF. Here the CDR3 DNA reads TGTGCCAGTAGTAAAGGGACAGGGGGGAACTCCTACGAGCAGTACTTC. The whole variable domain, remainder taken from reference TRBV19 and TRBJ2-7, is DGGITQSPKYLFRKEGQNVTLSCEQNLNHDAMYWYRQDPGQGLRLIYYSQIVNDFQKGDIAEGYSVSREKKESFPLTVTSAQKNPTAFYLCASSKGTGGNSYEQYFGPGTRLTVT.